These T cell receptor beta chains were read from a single sample in a study of low-dose radiotherapy and immunotherapy resistance in tumors. Via MiXCR, TCRdb re-called the reads, giving one row per CDR3 protein. Found here are around 100,000 distinct CDR3 sequences, 20% to 25% of them singletons; the top ten hold roughly 13%. The sequenced sample was PBMCs, obtained after low-dose radiotherapy plus immunotherapy. The receptor set was obtained from a female donor with ovarian cancer. Both conserved end residues are trimmed from each CDR3. Clone size is shown for a subset of rows, as once, few, many or a class of expanded clone.

>TRBV5-6|TRBJ1-2|many
ASSLQTGYNDGYT
>TRBV6-1|TRBJ2-7|many
ASSEGVSEQY
>TRBV18|TRBJ2-5|few
ASSLDRLGTQY
>TRBV6-2/TRBV6-3|TRBJ1-6|many
ASSYSPVQGAGGSPLH
>TRBV18|TRBJ2-1|many
ASSPIASSYNEQF
>TRBV28|TRBJ2-7|-
ASSTRRASSYEQY
>TRBV12-3/TRBV12-4|TRBJ2-7|few
ASSGTSGRYEQY
>TRBV6-2/TRBV6-3|TRBJ2-7|many
ASSYPGGVSEQY
>TRBV30|TRBJ2-5|many
AWSVLGETQY
>TRBV7-6|TRBJ2-5|many
ASSLAGRQTQY
>TRBV5-1|TRBJ2-1|many
ASSLWGADEQF
>TRBV29-1|TRBJ1-1|many
SVPRAPGNTEAF
>TRBV5-1|TRBJ1-6|many
ASSLVGSPRHNSPLH
>TRBV6-2/TRBV6-3|TRBJ2-7|many
ASQYDTYEQY
>TRBV5-1|TRBJ1-1|many
ASSPGLQAGTEAF
>TRBV5-1|TRBJ1-4|many
ASSLAGQPNEKLF
>TRBV5-4|TRBJ1-1|many
ASSLGKHMNTEAF
>TRBV20-1|TRBJ2-2|-
SAVTSGGNTGELF
>TRBV28|TRBJ1-5|-
ASTPGPGGVQPQH
>TRBV20-1|TRBJ2-7|many
SASTETYEQY
>TRBV14|TRBJ2-5|-
ASSQGIRTETQY
>TRBV21-1|TRBJ2-7|many
ASNSRGASSYEQY
>TRBV29-1|TRBJ1-1|-
SERQGNTEAF
>TRBV27|TRBJ2-7|many
ASSELGGRMYEQY
>TRBV28|TRBJ1-2|many
ASSSGATYGYT
>TRBV6-6|TRBJ1-5|medium-sized
ASSYVGRAQPQH
>TRBV5-3|TRBJ2-7|once
ASSPGVVIYEQY
>TRBV5-1|TRBJ2-2|many
ASSLMGGANTGELF
>TRBV4-2|TRBJ1-3|many
ASSQAIRGNTIY
>TRBV4-1|TRBJ1-5|-
ASSQGQGIQPQH
>TRBV2|TRBJ2-7|many
ASSEGSYEQY
>TRBV30|TRBJ2-2|many
AWSVLGGTGELF
>TRBV20-1|TRBJ2-2|few
SARVPSGGAGGELF
>TRBV19|TRBJ2-1|many
ASSLGLAGNNEQF
>TRBV6-2/TRBV6-3|TRBJ2-1|many
ASARAGEQF
>TRBV7-8|TRBJ2-3|many
ASSLPPTRTDTQY
>TRBV6-2/TRBV6-3|TRBJ1-2|many
ASSYSQFNYGYT
>TRBV20-1|TRBJ2-6|many
SARETGAFSSGANVLT
>TRBV5-4|TRBJ2-7|-
ASRPHEVSYEQY
>TRBV6-2/TRBV6-3|TRBJ1-6|many
ASSYSDSPLH
>TRBV5-1|TRBJ2-1|many
ASSSRPTSGGAGAYNEQF
>TRBV5-1|TRBJ1-6|many
ASSLDPGDNSPLH
>TRBV4-1|TRBJ2-3|many
ASSQVPRGLGTDTQY
>TRBV5-4|TRBJ2-1|few
ASSLMEGSSYNEQF
>TRBV11-2|TRBJ1-2|many
ASSTDYNYGYT
>TRBV12-3/TRBV12-4|TRBJ2-1|many
ASSLGAGLAGPNEQF
>TRBV9|TRBJ2-6|many
ASSPGHNSGANVLT
>TRBV3-1|TRBJ2-1|many
ASSQALAGASEQF
>TRBV7-6|TRBJ2-6|many
ASSAGLAGVSGANVLT
>TRBV7-3|TRBJ2-1|-
ASSSRVPSVSYNEQF
>TRBV7-9|TRBJ2-3|few
ASSFTQGTGQY
>TRBV19|TRBJ2-2|many
ASSPWTPGELF
>TRBV6-2/TRBV6-3|TRBJ2-1|-
ASSRPKSHREVYNEQF
>TRBV30|TRBJ2-2|many
AWRGKRNTGELF
>TRBV6-2/TRBV6-3|TRBJ2-2|many
ASTFDLAALSTGELF
>TRBV6-8|TRBJ1-4|many
ASSRMGGDEKLF
>TRBV11-1|TRBJ2-1|-
ASSFGGELGYNEQF
>TRBV7-2|TRBJ2-2|many
ASSLDRPLGGELF